This T cell receptor (beta chain) is drawn from a study of blood T cell repertoires in COVID-19. The overall study: Acute and convalescent COVID-19 specimens originated in the United States, Italy and Spain. T cells, B-cell-depleted T cells, or PBMCs supplied cDNA or gDNA.

TCRdb keeps only in-frame clones here, not all; method: immunoSEQ multiplex PCR. The data show about 320,000 clones, 70% to 90% seen once. In germline, CDR1 is SGHTA, CDR2 FQGNSA. The CDR3 contains 13 residues. Trimming left V 7 bases short and J 2 bases short, with 11 bases between. Patients of the Seattle cohort, enrolled during active infection, were followed longitudinally. This chain connects TRBV7-2 to TRBJ1-1; D is unclear. The source material was peripheral blood. The TCR comes from a woman aged 25 to 39 with COVID-19, enrolled during active disease. The DNA for the CDR3 is TGTGCCAGCAACCCGGGGAGCAACACTGAAGCTTTCTTT. It translates to CASNPGSNTEAFF.